Presented here are 22 T cell receptor beta chains from one specimen sequenced in a study of shared clonotypes between healthy human individuals. The data were produced by immunoSEQ multiplex PCR, yet TCRdb's version contains in-frame clones alone and is incomplete. The data show about 1.1 million clones, around three quarters seen once. The sequenced material came from memory CD4+ T cells from PBMCs. The subset: CD45RA-negative fraction. Source of these receptors: a man between 18 and 35 years old in good health. Some clones in this sample may be carry-over from other donors' samples.

The gene calls are TRBV6-1 and TRBJ2-7; maybe TRBD2 (6 bases). V shed 7 bases and J shed 3 bases, with 16 bases lying between them. The germline gives CDR1 MNHNS, CDR2 SASEGT. There are 14 residues in the CDR3. Written as DNA, the CDR3 is TGTGCCAGCACCGGGGCTAGCGTTCTCTACGAGCAGTACTTC. Residues: CASTGASVLYEQYF.

The rearrangement uses TRBV4-3 and TRBJ2-1, with TRBD2 matching 8 bases. Germline loops: CDR1 LGHNA, CDR2 YSLEER. With V trimmed by 0 bases and J by 10 bases, 5 bases remained unmatched. The CDR3 sequence is 14 residues long. This CDR3 reads CASSQDRRLAEQFF. CDR3 in DNA: TGCGCCAGCAGCCAAGATCGACGACTAGCGGAGCAGTTCTTC.

This clone has just one count. V usage is TRBV2 and J usage is TRBJ2-7; the match to TRBD1 covers 7 bases. Germline CDR1 reads SNHLY; CDR2 reads FYNNEI. V dropped 7 bases and J dropped 8; count of bases not matched to a gene: 11. The CDR3 is 13 amino acids. CDR3 amino acids: CASNSQTTGQQYF. CDR3 nucleotide sequence: TGTGCCAGCAACTCACAGACGACAGGGCAGCAGTACTTC.

The chain has TRBV7-1 and TRBJ2-7; 8 nucleotides agree with TRBD1. TRBV7-1 is noted as an ORF with a role that remains uncertain. V lost 4 bases, J lost 1 base, and 18 bases stayed unmatched. This CDR3 is built from 19 residues. CDR3 nucleotides: TGTGCCAGCAGCTTAGCGGTGAGAACAGGGGGACTGGGGTCCTACGAGCAGTACTTC. It codes for CASSLAVRTGGLGSYEQYF.

This rearrangement joins TRBV23-1 to TRBJ1-5; TRBD1 aligns across 7 bases. Being an ORF, TRBV23-1 has a function that is uncertain. Unmatched junction bases numbered 7, after V lost 7 bases and J lost 4 bases. This CDR3 contains 14 residues. In nucleotides, the CDR3 is TGCGCCAGCACATACAGGGGTTCAAATCAGCCCCAGCATTTT. Its protein is CASTYRGSNQPQHF.

This rearrangement joins TRBV21-1 to TRBJ1-1. TRBV21-1 is tagged as a pseudogene. The CDR3 sequence is 16 residues long. The CDR3 bases are TGTGCCAGCAGCAATCGGCCCTTAGGGCGTAACGCTGAAGCTTTCTTT. Its translation: CASSNRPLGRNAEAFF.

V usage is TRBV4-3 and J usage is TRBJ1-2; D not resolved. Germline lookup yields CDR1 LGHNA and CDR2 YSLEER. V was cut by 4 bases and J by 4 bases, with 16 bases left in between. This CDR3 spans 15 amino acids. The CDR3 protein is CASSLVTGRPYGYTF. In nucleotides, the CDR3 is TGCGCCAGCAGCCTAGTGACGGGAAGACCCTATGGCTACACCTTC.

The gene calls are TRBV7-3 and TRBJ2-2; D possibly corresponds to TRBD2 (5 bases). V lost 2 bases and J 4 bases, leaving 11 bases between the germline ends. CDR1 and CDR2 (germline): SGHTA, FQGTGA. The CDR3 is 15 amino acids. In DNA, the CDR3 is TGTGCCAGCAGCTTAGAGTCGGGGTTCACCGGGGAGCTGTTTTTT. Its translation is CASSLESGFTGELFF.

This chain connects TRBV15 to TRBJ2-1, with 8 bases aligning to TRBD1. The CDR3 has 16 amino acids. V dropped 0 bases and J dropped 5; count of bases not matched to a gene: 6. Germline CDR1 LNHNV, CDR2 YYDKDF (reference sequence). CDR3 residues: CATSRDVTGGNNEQFF. In DNA form, the CDR3 reads TGTGCCACCAGCAGAGATGTTACAGGGGGTAACAATGAGCAGTTCTTC.

This clone was observed once. The chain uses TRBV11-1 and TRBJ2-3, with D possibly called TRBD1 or TRBD2 (7 bases each). Trimming took 0 bases from V and 5 from J, leaving 15 bases between them. From germline, CDR1 is SGHAT and CDR2 FQDESV (reference sequence). The CDR3 is made up of 16 amino acids. The CDR3 bases are TGTGCCAGCAGCTTAGCGCTGGGCAGGGGGGGAGATACGCAGTATTTT. Its protein product is CASSLALGRGGDTQYF.

In its sample, this clone was seen many times. This specimen includes other DNA sequences encoding the same CDR3. The chain employs TRBV19 and TRBJ1-1; D is perhaps TRBD1 (6 bases). CDR3 length equals 13 residues. Germline V gene data show CDR1 as LNHDA and CDR2 as SQIVND (reference sequence). V was clipped by 9 bases and J by 1 base, with 12 bases between them. As DNA, the CDR3 is TGTGCCAGCCGGGGGCAGCCGAACACTGAAGCTTTCTTT. It translates to CASRGQPNTEAFF.

This CDR3 is CASSVRPIMNTGELFF. CDR3 coding DNA: TGTGCCAGCAGCGTACGACCGATCATGAACACCGGGGAGCTGTTTTTT. V gene TRBV9 combines with J gene TRBJ2-2; D call uncertain. The CDR3 covers 16 residues. Deletions cut 1 base from V and 1 base from J, with 11 bases between. CDR1 SGDLS and CDR2 YYNGEE come from the germline V gene.

The chain has TRBV18 and TRBJ1-1; D possibly corresponds to TRBD1 (6 bases). The CDR3 runs to 16 residues. Trimming cost V 3 bases and J 6 bases, with 20 bases left between them. The germline V gene has CDR1 KGHSH and CDR2 LQKENI. This CDR3 is CASSPTGQAGESEAFF. As DNA, the CDR3 is TGTGCCAGCTCACCTACAGGGCAGGCGGGTGAGTCTGAAGCTTTCTTT.

The chain carries TRBV28 and TRBJ1-1; D gene unclear. Deletions cut 8 bases from V and 4 bases from J, with 11 bases between. The CDR3 loop spans 12 amino acids. Looked up from germline, CDR1 is MDHEN and CDR2 is SYDVKM. CDR3 region: CASYAVSTEAFF. In DNA form, the CDR3 reads TGTGCCAGCTATGCCGTGTCCACTGAAGCTTTCTTT.

This clone was counted between two and nine times. The V call is TRBV28, the J call TRBJ1-5, with D uncertain. Trimming took off 5 bases at V and 3 bases at J, with 11 bases between the two ends. This CDR3 has 14 amino acids. The germline V gene has CDR1 MDHEN and CDR2 SYDVKM. The CDR3 DNA sequence: TGTGCCAGCAGTCCTCCGGGAGACAATCAGCCCCAGCATTTT. Its translation: CASSPPGDNQPQHF.

This chain joins TRBV28 and TRBJ2-5; maybe TRBD1 (6 bases). Judging by the DNA end, TRBJ2-7 fits better; the J call may be wrong. Germline V CDR1 and CDR2: MDHEN, SYDVKM. The CDR3 covers 14 residues. CDR3 sequence: CASSDRHPSYEQYF. The CDR3 DNA follows: TGTGCCAGCAGCGACAGGCACCCCTCCTACGAGCAGTACTTC.

The chain carries TRBV6-5 and TRBJ1-5; the D gene is possibly TRBD1 (6 bases). The CDR3 spans 14 residues. Germline values: CDR1 MNHEY, CDR2 SVGAGI. V was trimmed by 8 bases and J by 0 bases, leaving 11 bases between them. The CDR3 is CASGKGGSNQPQHF. DNA of the CDR3: TGTGCCAGCGGGAAGGGGGGTAGCAATCAGCCCCAGCATTTT.

The CDR3: CAARLAENNEQFF. CDR3 sequence (DNA): TGTGCCGCCCGGCTAGCGGAGAACAATGAGCAGTTCTTC. The chain links TRBV5-4 to TRBJ2-1, with TRBD2 matching 7 bases. V lost 10 bases, J lost 5 bases, and 9 bases stayed unmatched. Germline V CDR1 and CDR2: SGHNT, YYREEE (reference sequence). The CDR3 is 13 residues long.

This sequence joins TRBV7-3 and TRBJ2-3; D possibly uses TRBD1 or TRBD2 (6 bases each). The CDR3 contains 13 residues. V lost 5 bases and J 6 bases, leaving 12 bases between the germline ends. Germline V gene data show CDR1 as SGHTA and CDR2 as FQGTGA. This chain's CDR3 is CASSKGGWDTQYF. CDR3 DNA sequence: TGTGCCAGCAGCAAGGGGGGATGGGATACGCAGTATTTT.

This clone has more than one count but fewer than ten. Within the sample, other DNA sequences also encode this same CDR3. This sequence joins TRBV27 and TRBJ2-3; D is uncertain. This CDR3 contains 14 residues. CDR1 and CDR2 from the germline V gene are MNHEY and SMNVEV (reference sequence). Deletions cut 1 base from V and 3 bases from J, with 8 bases between. DNA of the CDR3: TGTGCCAGCAGTTTATACAAGGCAACAGATACGCAGTATTTT. Translating gives CASSLYKATDTQYF.

This clone was counted ten times or more. The CDR3 is CASSPGQGANEKLFF. In DNA form, the CDR3 reads TGTGCCAGCAGCCCGGGACAGGGGGCTAATGAAAAACTGTTTTTT. The gene calls are TRBV7-9 and TRBJ1-4; TRBD1 matches 11 bases. The CDR3 has 15 amino acids. The trim removed 5 bases at V and 3 bases at J, leaving 2 bases unmatched. Germline V lookup: CDR1 SEHNR, CDR2 FQNEAQ (reference sequence).

This chain uses TRBV4-2 with TRBJ1-1; D may be TRBD1 (5 bases). There are 15 residues in the CDR3. V was trimmed by 4 bases and J by 11 bases, leaving 23 bases between them. CDR1 LGHNA and CDR2 YNFKEQ come from the germline V gene. CDR3 coding DNA: TGTGCCAGCAGCCTAATCAGGGCTTCAGCCCCCGAGGCTTTCTTT. Translating it yields CASSLIRASAPEAFF.